This T cell receptor beta chain was captured by sequencing in a study of T cell clonality in common variable immunodeficiency. Trimming took 8 bases from V and 0 from J; bases not matched to a gene: 6. The CDR3 has 13 residues. In germline, CDR1 is GTSNPN, CDR2 SVGIG (reference sequence). In this sample, this clone turned up many times. The observed sequence ends 3 residues before the CDR3 terminus, with the missing tail filled in from the germline J gene. Sequencing used immunoSEQ multiplex PCR; TCRdb keeps in-frame clones, though not all of them. Reported are some 52,000 clones, none seen only once; the ten largest carry more than 3%.

The sample comprised peripheral blood mononuclear cells. This chain connects TRBV30 to TRBJ1-1, with 7 bases matching TRBD1. The receptor comes from a person between 18 and 75 years old in good health. The CDR3 is CAQKGGMNTEAFF. The CDR3 bases that were read are TGTGCCCAAAAAGGGGGCATGAACACTGAA.